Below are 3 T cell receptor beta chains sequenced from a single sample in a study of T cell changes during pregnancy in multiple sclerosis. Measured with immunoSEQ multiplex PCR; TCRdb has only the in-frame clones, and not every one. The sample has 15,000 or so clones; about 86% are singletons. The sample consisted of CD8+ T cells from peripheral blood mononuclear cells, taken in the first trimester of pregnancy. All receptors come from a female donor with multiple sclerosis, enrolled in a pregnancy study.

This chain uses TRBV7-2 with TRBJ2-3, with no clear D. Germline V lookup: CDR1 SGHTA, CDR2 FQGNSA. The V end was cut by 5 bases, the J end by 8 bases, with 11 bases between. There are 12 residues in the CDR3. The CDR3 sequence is CASSPSVVTQYF. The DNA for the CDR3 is TGTGCCAGCAGCCCCAGCGTAGTTACGCAGTATTTT.

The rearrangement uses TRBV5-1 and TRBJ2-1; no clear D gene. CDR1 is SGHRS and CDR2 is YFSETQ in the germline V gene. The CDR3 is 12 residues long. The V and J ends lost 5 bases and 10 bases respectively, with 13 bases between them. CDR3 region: CASRPKTGEQFF. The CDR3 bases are TGCGCCAGCAGGCCAAAGACTGGGGAGCAGTTCTTC.

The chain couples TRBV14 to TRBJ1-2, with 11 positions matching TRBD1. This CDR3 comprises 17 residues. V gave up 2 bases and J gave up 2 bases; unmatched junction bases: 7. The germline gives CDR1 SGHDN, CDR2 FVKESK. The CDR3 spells CASSQSGQGALNYGYTF. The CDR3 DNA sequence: TGTGCCAGCAGCCAATCAGGACAGGGGGCACTCAACTATGGCTACACCTTC.